This T cell receptor (beta chain) was observed in a study of T-cell reconstitution after alpha-beta-depleted transplantation in children. This clonotype has a handful of counts. No antigen is known for it. Preparation of the TCRbeta library involved a method that used unique molecular identifiers. TCRdb recomputed calls from the PCR reads with MiXCR, one row per CDR3 protein. The data contain approximately 230,000 distinct CDR3 sequences, 20% to 30% of them singletons. General study points: Roughly two months post-transplant, alpha-beta T cells reportedly originated from several hundred graft clones that had expanded. It was surviving recipient T cells and thymic progenitors that gave some patients high TCRbeta diversity at day 60. Newly generated T cells supplied most T-cell counts and diversity one year post-transplant.

This sequence originates from a female patient between 2 and 10 years old who had a stem cell transplant for congenital amegakaryocytic thrombocytopenia, so the T cells may come from the graft donor. The sample here was PBMCs, mostly from graft donor cells, taken 360 days after TCRalphabeta/CD19-depleted stem cell transplant.

The DNA of the CDR3 is TGTGCCAGCACCGAAGAGGCCTTTTCCTACGAGCAGTACTTC. It specifies CASTEEAFSYEQYF. The V gene is TRBV2, the J gene TRBJ2-7; unclear D gene. This CDR3 is built from 14 residues. In germline, CDR1 is SNHLY, CDR2 FYNNEI. V dropped 7 bases and J dropped 1 base, with 14 bases sitting between them.